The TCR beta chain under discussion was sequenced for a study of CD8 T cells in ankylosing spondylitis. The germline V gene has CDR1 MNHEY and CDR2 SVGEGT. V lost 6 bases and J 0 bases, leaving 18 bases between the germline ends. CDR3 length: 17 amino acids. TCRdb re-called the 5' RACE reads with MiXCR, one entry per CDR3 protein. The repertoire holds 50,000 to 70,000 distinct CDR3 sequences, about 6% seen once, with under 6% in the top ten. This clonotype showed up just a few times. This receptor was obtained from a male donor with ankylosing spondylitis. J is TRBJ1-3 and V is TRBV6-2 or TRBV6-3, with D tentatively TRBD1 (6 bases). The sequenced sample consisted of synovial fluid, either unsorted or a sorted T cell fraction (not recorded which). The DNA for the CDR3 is TGTGCCAGCAGACAACACGGACAGTTGGACTCTGGAAACACCATATATTTT. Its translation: CASRQHGQLDSGNTIYF.